The 17 T cell receptor beta chains below were found in one sample sequenced in a study of cytomegalovirus exposure and HLA in healthy donors. PCR was performed using 60 Vbeta and 13 Jbeta primers. Sequenced by immunoSEQ multiplex PCR; TCRdb stores in-frame clones only, minus some. The table has about 100,000 clones, about 80% seen once. Sequences were obtained from PBMCs. The receptors come from a man aged 35-49 years in good health and CMV-seronegative.

The V gene is TRBV25-1, the J gene TRBJ2-1, with a weak D call TRBD2 (7 bases). The V gene's germline CDR1 is MGHDK and CDR2 SYGVNS. V lost 6 bases to trimming and J lost 6 bases, with 15 bases between them. The CDR3 runs to 14 residues. The CDR3 nucleotides are TGTGCCAGCAGAAGGGGGGGTCGGGGCAATGAGCAGTTCTTC. Translating it yields CASRRGGRGNEQFF.

V is TRBV7-2 and J is TRBJ2-3, with TRBD1 identical over 11 bases. V lost 0 bases and J lost 5; bases outside the gene matches: 4. This CDR3 has 16 amino acids. Germline V gene sequence: CDR1 SGHTA, CDR2 FQGNSA. Written as DNA, the CDR3 is TGTGCCAGCAGCTTAGCGGGGACAGGGGGGATAGATACGCAGTATTTT. This sequence encodes CASSLAGTGGIDTQYF.

The chain joins TRBV7-2 to TRBJ2-5, with a tentative D call TRBD1 (7 bases). Trimming left V 5 bases short and J 5 bases short, with 12 bases between. The CDR3 covers 13 residues. Germline loops: CDR1 SGHTA, CDR2 FQGNSA. CDR3 DNA: TGTGCCAGCAGCATTCAGGGGGGCGAGACCCAGTACTTC. Translation gives CASSIQGGETQYF.

This sequence joins TRBV5-6 and TRBJ1-1; 9 bases fit TRBD1. With 4 bases clipped from V and 5 bases from J, the junction kept 6 bases outside the gene matches. The CDR3 loop spans 14 amino acids. Per germline, CDR1 SGHDT and CDR2 YYEEEE. The CDR3 region is CASSQRTGVTEAFF. The DNA of the CDR3 is TGTGCCAGCAGCCAGCGGACAGGGGTAACTGAAGCTTTCTTT.

This clone has only a few counts. V gene TRBV7-9 combines with J gene TRBJ1-2; D remains ambiguous. V dropped 2 bases and J dropped 7 bases, with 14 bases sitting between them. This CDR3 contains 14 residues. Germline CDR1 reads SEHNR; CDR2 reads FQNEAQ (reference sequence). CDR3 DNA: TGTGCCAGCAGCTTAATGGAGATCTCTAGTGGCTACACCTTC. Translated, it gives CASSLMEISSGYTF.

The rearrangement joins TRBV7-2 to TRBJ1-2; the D gene is possibly TRBD1 (6 bases). The CDR3 is 13 residues long. Germline assignment: CDR1 SGHTA and CDR2 FQGNSA. With 5 bases removed from V and 8 bases from J, the gap between germline ends came to 15 bases. The DNA of the CDR3 is TGTGCCAGCAGCCCACAACAGGGCTGGGGCTACACCTTC. Translating gives CASSPQQGWGYTF.

The gene calls are TRBV20-1 and TRBJ1-1; unclear D gene. The ends were cut back, 3 bases at V and 8 bases at J, with 10 bases in the middle. Germline V gene data show CDR1 as DFQATT and CDR2 as SNEGSKA (reference sequence). This CDR3 has 11 amino acids. The CDR3 nucleotides read TGCAGTGCTAGGGTTGGCGGGGAAGCTTTCTTT. Protein: CSARVGGEAFF.

This clone was found a few times. The genes are TRBV5-1 and TRBJ1-2; D is unresolved. The germline V gene has CDR1 SGHRS and CDR2 YFSETQ. The CDR3 has 13 residues. The V gene lost 0 bases and the J gene lost 8 bases, with 11 bases spanning the gap. The CDR3 loop is CASSLGNSIGYTF. In DNA form, the CDR3 reads TGCGCCAGCAGCTTGGGAAACAGTATAGGCTACACCTTC.

The chain has TRBV7-2 and TRBJ1-1; possibly TRBD1 for D (6 bases). Per the germline V gene, CDR1 is SGHTA and CDR2 is FQGNSA. This CDR3 spans 15 amino acids. Trimming took off 7 bases at V and 2 bases at J, with 17 bases between the two ends. This CDR3 is CASNDSPRGNTEAFF. For the CDR3, the DNA is TGTGCCAGCAACGATTCCCCCAGGGGCAACACTGAAGCTTTCTTT. Looking up the rest from reference TRBV7-2 and TRBJ1-1 gives the full variable domain: GAGVSQSPSNKVTEKGKDVELRCDPISGHTALYWYRQSLGQGLEFLIYFQGNSAPDKSGLPSDRFSAERTGGSVSTLTIQRTQQEDSAVYLCASNDSPRGNTEAFFGQGTRLTVV.

The chain recombines TRBV5-6 with TRBJ2-7; no firm D call. V lost 3 bases to trimming and J lost 5 bases, with 15 bases between them. Per germline, CDR1 SGHDT and CDR2 YYEEEE. The CDR3 consists of 14 residues. CDR3 in amino acids: CASSSLQAFDEQYF. CDR3 DNA: TGTGCCAGCAGCTCTCTTCAGGCGTTCGACGAGCAGTACTTC.

CDR3 amino acids: CASRGTGGRVNEQYF. Here the CDR3 DNA reads TGCGCCAGCAGGGGTACTGGGGGCCGGGTCAACGAGCAGTACTTC. The chain joins TRBV5-1 to TRBJ2-7; D might be TRBD1 (6 bases). Germline CDR1 and CDR2: SGHRS and YFSETQ. The CDR3 length is 15 residues. V was cut by 5 bases and J by 5 bases, with 20 bases left in between.

The V call is TRBV7-2, the J call TRBJ2-7; 8 nucleotides line up with TRBD2. Germline loops: CDR1 SGHTA, CDR2 FQGNSA. V lost 2 bases to trimming and J lost 5 bases; unmatched junction nucleotides: 5. The CDR3 is 14 amino acids. CDR3 DNA sequence: TGTGCCAGCAGCTTAACGGGGGGGCGCGACGAGCAGTACGTC. The encoded protein is CASSLTGGRDEQYV.

The chain is built from TRBV7-8 and TRBJ1-1, with D uncertain. The CDR3 length is 14 residues. V was trimmed by 2 bases and J by 1 base, leaving 8 bases between them. Germline values: CDR1 SGHVS, CDR2 FQNEAQ. CDR3 sequence (DNA): TGTGCCAGCAGCTTAAAGATAGAGAACACTGAAGCTTTCTTT. Residues: CASSLKIENTEAFF.

This clone was observed once. The chain uses TRBV6-1 and TRBJ2-5, with D tentatively TRBD2 (6 bases). Germline V gives CDR1 MNHNS, CDR2 SASEGT. Trimming took 5 bases from V and 5 from J, leaving 9 bases between them. This CDR3 spans 12 amino acids. This CDR3 reads CASSRGSETQYF. The CDR3 DNA sequence: TGTGCCAGCAGTCGGGGGTCCGAGACCCAGTACTTC.

This clone was detected a few times. The chain carries TRBV6-1 and TRBJ1-2; no definite D call. The CDR3 has 13 residues. Germline values: CDR1 MNHNS, CDR2 SASEGT. Deletions cut 4 bases from V and 0 bases from J, with 6 bases between. CDR3 sequence reads: CASSANPNYGYTF. CDR3 sequence (DNA): TGTGCCAGCAGTGCTAACCCTAACTATGGCTACACCTTC.

Written as DNA, the CDR3 is TGTGCCAGCAGCTTAGTGCTCGGTGAAGCTTTCTTT. Translated: CASSLVLGEAFF. The gene calls are TRBV7-9 and TRBJ1-1; D gene unclear. This CDR3 spans 12 amino acids. Germline V lookup: CDR1 SEHNR, CDR2 FQNEAQ (reference sequence). V was clipped by 1 base and J by 7 bases, with 7 bases between them.

The chain uses TRBV6-6 and TRBJ2-5; TRBD2 matches 9 bases. Germline V CDR1 and CDR2: MNHNY, SVGAGI (reference sequence). This CDR3 region has 14 residues. The J segment lost 5 bases and the V segment lost 0 bases, leaving 1 base of the junction unmatched. The CDR3 sequence is CASSYSSGGETQYF. Written as DNA, the CDR3 is TGTGCCAGCAGTTACTCTAGCGGGGGTGAGACCCAGTACTTC.